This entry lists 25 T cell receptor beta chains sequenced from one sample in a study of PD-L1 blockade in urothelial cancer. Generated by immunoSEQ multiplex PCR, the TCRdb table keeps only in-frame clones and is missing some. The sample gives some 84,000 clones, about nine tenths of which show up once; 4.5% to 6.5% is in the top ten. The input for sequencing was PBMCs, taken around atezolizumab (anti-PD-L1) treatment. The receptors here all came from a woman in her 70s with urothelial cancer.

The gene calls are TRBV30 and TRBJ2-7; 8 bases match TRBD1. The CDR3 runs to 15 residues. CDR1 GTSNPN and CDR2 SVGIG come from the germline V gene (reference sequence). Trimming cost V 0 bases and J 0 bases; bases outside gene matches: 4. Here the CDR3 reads CAWSVGGTGSYEQYF. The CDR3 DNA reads TGTGCCTGGAGTGTCGGCGGGACAGGCTCCTACGAGCAGTACTTC.

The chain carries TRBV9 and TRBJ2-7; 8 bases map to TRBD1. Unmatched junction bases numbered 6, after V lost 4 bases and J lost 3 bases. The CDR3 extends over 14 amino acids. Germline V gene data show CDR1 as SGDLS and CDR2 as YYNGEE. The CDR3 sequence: CASSPGTGYYEQYF. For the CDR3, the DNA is TGTGCCAGCAGCCCGGGGACAGGTTACTACGAGCAGTACTTC. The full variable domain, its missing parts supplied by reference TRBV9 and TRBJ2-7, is DSGVTQTPKHLITATGQRVTLRCSPRSGDLSVYWYQQSLDQGLQFLIQYYNGEERAKGNILERFSAQQFPDLHSELNLSSLELGDSALYFCASSPGTGYYEQYFGPGTRLTVT.

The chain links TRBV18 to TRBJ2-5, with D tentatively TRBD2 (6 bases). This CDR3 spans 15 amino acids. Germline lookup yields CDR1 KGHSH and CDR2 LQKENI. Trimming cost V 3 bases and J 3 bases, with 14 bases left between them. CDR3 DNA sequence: TGTGCCAGCTCACCGAGACCGGGGGAGAAAGAGACCCAGTACTTC. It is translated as CASSPRPGEKETQYF.

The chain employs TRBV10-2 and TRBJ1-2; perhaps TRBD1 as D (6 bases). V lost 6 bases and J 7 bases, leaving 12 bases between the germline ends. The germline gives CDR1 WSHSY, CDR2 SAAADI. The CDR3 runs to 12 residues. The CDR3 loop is CASSPGVSGYTF. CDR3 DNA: TGCGCCAGCAGCCCAGGGGTTTCTGGCTACACCTTC.

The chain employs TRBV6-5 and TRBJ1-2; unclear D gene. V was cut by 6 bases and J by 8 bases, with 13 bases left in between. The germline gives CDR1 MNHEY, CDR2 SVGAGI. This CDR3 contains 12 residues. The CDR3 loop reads CASRALGSGYTF. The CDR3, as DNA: TGTGCCAGCAGGGCCTTGGGGAGCGGCTACACCTTC.

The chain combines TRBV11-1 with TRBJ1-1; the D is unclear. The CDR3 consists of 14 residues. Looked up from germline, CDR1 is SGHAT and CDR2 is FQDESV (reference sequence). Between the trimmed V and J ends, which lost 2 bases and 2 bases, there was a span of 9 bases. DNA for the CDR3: TGTGCCAGCAGCTTAAATCCGGGTAACACTGAAGCTTTCTTT. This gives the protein CASSLNPGNTEAFF.

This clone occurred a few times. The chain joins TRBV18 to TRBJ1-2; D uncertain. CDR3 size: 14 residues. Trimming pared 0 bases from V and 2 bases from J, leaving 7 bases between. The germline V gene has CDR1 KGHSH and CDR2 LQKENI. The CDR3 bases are TGTGCCAGCTCACCACCGCAACAGAACTATGGCTACACCTTC. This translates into CASSPPQQNYGYTF.

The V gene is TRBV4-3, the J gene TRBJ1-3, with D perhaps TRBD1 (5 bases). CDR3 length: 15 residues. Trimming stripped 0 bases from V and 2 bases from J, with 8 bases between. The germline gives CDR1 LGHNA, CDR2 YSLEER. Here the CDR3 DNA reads TGCGCCAGCAGCCAAGATGTCAGGGCTGGAAACACCATATATTTT. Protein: CASSQDVRAGNTIYF.

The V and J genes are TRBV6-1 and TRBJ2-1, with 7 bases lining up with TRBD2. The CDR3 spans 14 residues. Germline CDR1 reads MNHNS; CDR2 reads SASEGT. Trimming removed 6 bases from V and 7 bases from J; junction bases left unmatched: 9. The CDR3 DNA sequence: TGTGCCAGCAGGAGAAAAGGGGAGGGGAATGAGCAGTTCTTC. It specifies CASRRKGEGNEQFF.

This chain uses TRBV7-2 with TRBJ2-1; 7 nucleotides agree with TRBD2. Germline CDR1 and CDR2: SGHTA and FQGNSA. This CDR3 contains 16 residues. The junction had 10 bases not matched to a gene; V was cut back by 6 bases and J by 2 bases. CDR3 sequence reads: CASRRGTSSTYNEQFF. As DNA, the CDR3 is TGTGCCAGCAGGCGGGGGACCTCCAGTACCTACAATGAGCAGTTCTTC. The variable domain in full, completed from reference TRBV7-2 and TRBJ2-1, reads GAGVSQSPSNKVTEKGKDVELRCDPISGHTALYWYRQSLGQGLEFLIYFQGNSAPDKSGLPSDRFSAERTGGSVSTLTIQRTQQEDSAVYLCASRRGTSSTYNEQFFGPGTRLTVL.

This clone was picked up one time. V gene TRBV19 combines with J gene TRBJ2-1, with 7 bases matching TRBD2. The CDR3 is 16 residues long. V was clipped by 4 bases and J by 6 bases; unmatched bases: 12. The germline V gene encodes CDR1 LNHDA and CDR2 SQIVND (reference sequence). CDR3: CASSTGLGRSSNEQFF. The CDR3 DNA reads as TGTGCCAGTAGTACCGGACTAGGCAGATCTAGCAATGAGCAGTTCTTC.

The CDR3 DNA reads TGTGCCAGCTCACCACCCCCCCAGACTAGCGGGGGACTCAATGAGCAGTTCTTC. Amino acid sequence: CASSPPPQTSGGLNEQFF. The J gene is TRBJ2-1, the V gene TRBV18, with 12 bases lining up with TRBD2. V gave up 0 bases and J gave up 6 bases; unmatched junction bases: 9. The CDR3 runs to 18 residues. Germline lookup yields CDR1 KGHSH and CDR2 LQKENI.

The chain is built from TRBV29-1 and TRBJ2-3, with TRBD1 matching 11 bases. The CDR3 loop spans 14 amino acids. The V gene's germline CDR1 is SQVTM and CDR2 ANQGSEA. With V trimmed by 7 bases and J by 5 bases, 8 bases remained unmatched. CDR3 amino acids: CSAARTGGRDTQYF. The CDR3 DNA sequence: TGCAGCGCCGCACGGACAGGGGGCAGAGATACGCAGTATTTT.

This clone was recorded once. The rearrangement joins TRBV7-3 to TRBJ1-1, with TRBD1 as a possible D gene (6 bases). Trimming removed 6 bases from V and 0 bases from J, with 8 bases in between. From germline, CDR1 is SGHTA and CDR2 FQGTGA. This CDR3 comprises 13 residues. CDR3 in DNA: TGTGCCAGCAGTCGGACAGTGAACACTGAAGCTTTCTTT. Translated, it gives CASSRTVNTEAFF. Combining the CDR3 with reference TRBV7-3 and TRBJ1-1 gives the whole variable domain GAGVSQTPSNKVTEKGKYVELRCDPISGHTALYWYRQSLGQGPEFLIYFQGTGAADDSGLPNDRFFAVRPEGSVSTLKIQRTERGDSAVYLCASSRTVNTEAFFGQGTRLTVV.

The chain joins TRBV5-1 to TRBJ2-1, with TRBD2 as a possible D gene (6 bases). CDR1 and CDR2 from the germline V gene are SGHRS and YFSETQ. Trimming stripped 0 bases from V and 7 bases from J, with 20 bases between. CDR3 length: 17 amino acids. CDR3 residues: CASSLVPGDSVVNEQFF. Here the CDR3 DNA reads TGCGCCAGCAGCTTGGTTCCGGGAGACTCGGTTGTAAATGAGCAGTTCTTC.

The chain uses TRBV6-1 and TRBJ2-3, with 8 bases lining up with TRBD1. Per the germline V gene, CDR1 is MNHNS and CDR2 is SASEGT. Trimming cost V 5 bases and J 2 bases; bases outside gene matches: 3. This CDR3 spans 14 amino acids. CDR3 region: CASSNRGDTDTQYF. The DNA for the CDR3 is TGTGCCAGCAGTAACAGGGGGGACACAGATACGCAGTATTTT.

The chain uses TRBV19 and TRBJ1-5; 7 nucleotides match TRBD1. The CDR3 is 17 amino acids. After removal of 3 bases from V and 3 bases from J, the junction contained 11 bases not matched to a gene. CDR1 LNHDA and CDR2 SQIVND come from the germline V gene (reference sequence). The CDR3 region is CASSIREAGQYNQPQHF. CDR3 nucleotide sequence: TGTGCCAGTAGTATTCGTGAGGCGGGACAGTACAATCAGCCCCAGCATTTT.

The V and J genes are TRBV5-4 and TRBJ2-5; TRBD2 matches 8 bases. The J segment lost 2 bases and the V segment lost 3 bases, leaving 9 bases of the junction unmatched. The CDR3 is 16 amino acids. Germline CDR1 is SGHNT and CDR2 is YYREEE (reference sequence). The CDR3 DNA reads TGTGCCAGCAGCTCCGGGACTAGGGTTCCTCAAGAGACCCAGTACTTC. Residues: CASSSGTRVPQETQYF.

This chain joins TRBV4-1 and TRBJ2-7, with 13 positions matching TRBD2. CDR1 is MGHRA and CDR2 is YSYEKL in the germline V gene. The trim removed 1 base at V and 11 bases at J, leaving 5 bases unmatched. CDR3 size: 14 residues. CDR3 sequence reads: CASSQGSGLAGKYF. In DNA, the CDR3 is TGCGCCAGCAGCCAAGGCTCGGGACTAGCGGGAAAGTACTTC.

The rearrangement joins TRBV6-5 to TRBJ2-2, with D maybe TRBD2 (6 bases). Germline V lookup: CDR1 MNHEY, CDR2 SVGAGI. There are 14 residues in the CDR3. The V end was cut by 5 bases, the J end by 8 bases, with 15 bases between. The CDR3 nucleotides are TGTGCCAGCAGTCGCGGGGTACCGACTGGGGAGCTGTTTTTT. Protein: CASSRGVPTGELFF.

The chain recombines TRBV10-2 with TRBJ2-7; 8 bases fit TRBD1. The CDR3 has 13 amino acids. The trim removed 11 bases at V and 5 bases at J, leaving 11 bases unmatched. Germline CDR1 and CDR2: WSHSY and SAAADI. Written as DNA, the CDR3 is TGCGCCGTCAGAGTAGGACAGGGCCACGAGCAGTACTTC. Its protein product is CAVRVGQGHEQYF.

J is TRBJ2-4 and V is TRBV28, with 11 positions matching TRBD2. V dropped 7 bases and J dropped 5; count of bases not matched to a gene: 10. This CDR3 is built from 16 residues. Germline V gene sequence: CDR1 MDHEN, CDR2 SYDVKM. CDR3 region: CASIKATSGNQNIQYF. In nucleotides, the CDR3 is TGTGCCAGCATCAAGGCGACTAGCGGGAACCAAAACATTCAGTACTTC.

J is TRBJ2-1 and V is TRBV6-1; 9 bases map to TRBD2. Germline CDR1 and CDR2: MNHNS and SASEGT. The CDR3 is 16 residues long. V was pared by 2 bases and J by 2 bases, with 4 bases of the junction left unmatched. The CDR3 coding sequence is TGTGCCAGCAGTGAAAGGCGGGGGGGCCCCTACAATGAGCAGTTCTTC. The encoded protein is CASSERRGGPYNEQFF.

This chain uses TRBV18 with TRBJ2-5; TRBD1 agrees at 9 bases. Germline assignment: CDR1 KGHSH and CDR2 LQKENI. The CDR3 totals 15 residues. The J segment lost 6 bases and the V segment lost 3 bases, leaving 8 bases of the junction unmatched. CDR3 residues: CASSPGRGQGQTQYF. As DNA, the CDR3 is TGTGCCAGCTCACCTGGCCGAGGACAGGGGCAGACCCAGTACTTC.

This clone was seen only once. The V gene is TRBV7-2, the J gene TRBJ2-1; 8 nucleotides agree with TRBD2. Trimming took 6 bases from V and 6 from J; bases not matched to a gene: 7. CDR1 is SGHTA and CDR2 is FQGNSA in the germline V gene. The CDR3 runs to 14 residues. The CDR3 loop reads CASRGTRWVNEQFF. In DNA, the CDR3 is TGTGCCAGCAGAGGGACTAGATGGGTCAATGAGCAGTTCTTC.